This T cell receptor beta chain originates from a study of graft-versus-host responses after intestinal transplantation (dated by TCRdb to the early 2020s). As for the study more broadly: Recipients received multivisceral, liver-intestinal, or isolated intestinal transplants. Anti-thymocyte globulin induction was given to all recipients, followed by maintenance tacrolimus and steroids for two to four years. After intestinal transplantation, graft-versus-host and host-versus-graft alloreactive T cell clones in the graft, circulation and bone marrow were tracked using bulk TCR-beta CDR3 sequencing. Alloreactive clones were identified by sequencing pre-transplant mixed lymphocyte reaction products and comparing these products with unstimulated pre-transplant donor and recipient T cells. A cohort of 20 to 25 intestinal transplant recipients, including one retransplant, was enrolled, and a few patients lacking pretransplant specimens were excluded. Donor T cell macrochimerism was defined as a peak of at least 4% donor T cells among recipient peripheral blood mononuclear cells. Instead of going to the commercial service, samples from a few later patients were sequenced in-house on an Illumina MiSeq and processed with MiXCR. General study outcomes and caveats: Peak levels of circulating GvH clones were associated with declines in HvG clones early after transplant. GvH clones were found in recipient bone marrow, and some of the GvH clones appeared earlier in ileal mucosa or blood, which is consistent with an intestinal mucosal origin. In the allografts of patients with donor T cell macrochimerism, GvH to HvG T cell clonal ratios were high. The relatively low number and heterogeneity of intestinal transplant patients limited the conclusions.

In regard to this clone: The specificity of this receptor is unknown. No much larger clone exists at a distance of one base, and base qualities are not known.

Receptors were amplified or captured by the immunoSEQ multiplex PCR assay. For most patients, genomic DNA was isolated using the Qiagen DNeasy Blood and Tissue Kit and was shipped frozen to Adaptive Biotechnologies for TCR sequencing. For most patients, high-throughput TCR-beta CDR3 sequencing of genomic DNA was performed by Adaptive Biotechnologies. As for the authors' bioinformatics: TCR sequencing data were retrieved from Adaptive's ImmunoSEQ software for roughly 20 patients, whereas three other patients were processed with MiXCR and VDJtools. CD4 versus CD8 sorting errors were corrected by removing sequences found in both subsets at a frequency ratio below 5:1. CDR3 nucleotide sequences shared between donor and recipient were removed because the origin of such sequences could not be assigned. To be classed as alloreactive, a clone needed at least 2-fold expansion over unstimulated cells and a minimum CFSE-low frequency of 0.002% (template counts) or 0.001% (read counts). A clone was considered mappable if detected in the sequenced pre-transplant spleen, lymph node, or MLR CFSE-low populations of the donor or recipient. Cumulative frequency of alloreactive clones was calculated as a percentage of all sequences weighted by copy number. TCRdb mirrors the immuneACCESS table, restricted to in-frame sequences. Some clones are absent from its copies; in checked studies, under half trace to an unresolved V gene, and the reason for the others is unknown. V and J calls and clone size follow that table, whereas D and trimming were derived from the DNA. This sample gives tens of thousands of clones in total; under 85% of them show up just once. Together, the top ten hold 17% of the sample.

What the time point label conveys for this sample: cells obtained before transplantation from donor or recipient. CD3+CD4+ and CD3+CD8+ populations were FACS-sorted from unstimulated pre-transplant donor and recipient cells taken from spleen or lymph nodes. The CDR3 numbers 13 residues from cysteine through phenylalanine. CDR3 DNA is the only sequence kept; it has 39 bases, read in frame from the first base. Reading the germline V gene (reference sequence) gives CDR1 SGHNT and CDR2 YYREEE. The trim is 0 bases for V and 1 base for J, with a gap of 3 bases between the germline ends. The sequence was obtained from a human donor who received an intestinal transplant. This specimen consisted of unstimulated CD8+ T cells sorted from spleen or lymph node cells, obtained before intestinal transplant. The rearranged segments are TRBV5-4 and TRBJ2-3; there is no confident call for the D gene. The CDR3 protein sequence reads: CASSLVGTDTQYF. The DNA reads as follows: TGTGCCAGCAGCTTGGTGGGCACAGATACGCAGTATTTT.